One sample yielded the 25 T cell receptor beta chains listed below, sequenced in a study of blood T cell repertoires in COVID-19 (dated by TCRdb to about 2020). Library method: the immunoSEQ multiplex PCR assay. Drawn from immuneACCESS, this table holds only the in-frame rearrangements with V and J called that TCRdb kept. Clones are partly lost; checked studies trace under half to an unresolved V gene and leave the rest unexplained. The table for this sample lists some 200,000 clones; about nine tenths of them were counted only once. The ten largest clones capture about 9.4% of the sample. What was sequenced was PBMCs or T cells enriched from blood (not recorded which). These receptors were taken from a man in his late teens or twenties with acute COVID-19.

This rearrangement joins TRBV5-4 to TRBJ2-2; D is unclear. V was cut by 3 bases and J by 3 bases, with 12 bases left in between. The CDR3 is made up of 15 amino acids. CDR1 is SGHNT, CDR2 YYREEE, per germline (reference sequence). Here the CDR3 DNA reads TGTGCCAGCAGCTCACCAAGAGAGGACACCGGGGAGCTGTTTTTT. Protein: CASSSPREDTGELFF. Supplemented by reference TRBV5-4 and TRBJ2-2, the full variable domain reads ETGVTQSPTHLIKTRGQQVTLRCSSQSGHNTVSWYQQALGQGPQFIFQYYREEENGRGNFPPRFSGLQFPNYSSELNVNALELDDSALYLCASSSPREDTGELFFGEGSRLTVL.

This chain links TRBV6-5 with TRBJ2-7; 10 nucleotides line up with TRBD2. V shed 8 bases, J shed 1 base, and the junction held 5 bases outside the gene matches. The germline gives CDR1 MNHEY, CDR2 SVGAGI. The CDR3 length is 14 residues. CDR3 DNA: TGTGCCAGCGGACGGACTAGCGGATCCTACGAGCAGTACTTC. Its protein is CASGRTSGSYEQYF.

This clone has a single count. The chain has TRBV27 and TRBJ2-7, with TRBD2 as a possible D gene (6 bases). CDR3 size: 14 residues. V lost 3 bases to trimming and J lost 0 bases, with 9 bases between them. Germline lookup yields CDR1 MNHEY and CDR2 SMNVEV (reference sequence). CDR3 protein: CASSLGGVSYEQYF. CDR3 sequence (DNA): TGTGCCAGCAGTTTGGGCGGGGTCTCCTACGAGCAGTACTTC.

This clone has more than one count but fewer than ten. The V and J genes are TRBV6-5 and TRBJ1-6, with a tentative D call TRBD1 (6 bases). Per the germline V gene, CDR1 is MNHEY and CDR2 is SVGAGI. The V and J ends lost 6 bases and 5 bases respectively, with 11 bases between them. This CDR3 has 14 residues. The CDR3 DNA is TGTGCCAGCAGGGCGGACAGTGATAATTCACCCCTCCACTTT. This encodes CASRADSDNSPLHF.

This chain uses TRBV28 with TRBJ1-2, with D possibly TRBD1 on 6 matching bases. The germline CDR1 and CDR2 sequences are MDHEN and SYDVKM. The CDR3 sequence is 12 residues long. The V end was cut by 8 bases, the J end by 7 bases, with 14 bases between. CDR3 loop: CASSGTGFGYTF. As DNA, the CDR3 is TGTGCCAGCTCCGGTACAGGGTTTGGCTACACCTTC.

This clone was recorded only once. The chain links TRBV9 to TRBJ1-4, with D perhaps matching TRBD1 (5 bases). The V gene's germline CDR1 is SGDLS and CDR2 YYNGEE. Trimming shortened V by 4 bases and J by 0 bases, and 10 bases separated the two germline ends. The CDR3 spans 15 residues. In nucleotides, the CDR3 is TGTGCCAGCAGCCGCGGGGGGGCAACTAATGAAAAACTGTTTTTT. This encodes CASSRGGATNEKLFF.

The chain is built from TRBV25-1 and TRBJ2-7, with D possibly TRBD2 on 6 matching bases. The germline V gene has CDR1 MGHDK and CDR2 SYGVNS. V shed 6 bases and J shed 2 bases, with 14 bases lying between them. The CDR3 runs 14 residues. DNA of the CDR3: TGTGCCAGCAGCCAGCGGGTCAATCCCTACGAGCAGTACTTC. Protein: CASSQRVNPYEQYF.

This clone was detected only a few times. J is TRBJ1-2 and V is TRBV4-3, with D perhaps matching TRBD1 (5 bases). Germline loops: CDR1 LGHNA, CDR2 YSLEER. Trimming left V 4 bases short and J 4 bases short, with 13 bases between. This CDR3 comprises 14 residues. The DNA for the CDR3 is TGCGCCAGCAGCCCTAGGGCAGGGTCCTATGGCTACACCTTC. Protein: CASSPRAGSYGYTF.

The chain couples TRBV4-1 to TRBJ2-7; 7 bases are shared with TRBD1. After removal of 2 bases from V and 3 bases from J, the junction contained 19 bases not matched to a gene. This CDR3 has 19 amino acids. Germline lookup yields CDR1 MGHRA and CDR2 YSYEKL. The CDR3 sequence: CASSQSPPHLGGQNYEQYF. The CDR3 DNA is TGCGCCAGCAGCCAAAGTCCCCCCCATTTAGGGGGACAGAACTACGAGCAGTACTTC.

The rearrangement uses TRBV18 and TRBJ2-3; 13 nucleotides agree with TRBD2. Losses at the gene ends were 3 bases for V and 4 bases for J; bases not matched to a gene: 4. The V gene's germline CDR1 is KGHSH and CDR2 LQKENI. The CDR3 contains 16 residues. The CDR3 DNA reads as TGTGCCAGCTCACCTGGACTAGCGGGAGATGCAGATACGCAGTATTTT. The encoded protein is CASSPGLAGDADTQYF.

The rearrangement links TRBV29-1 to TRBJ2-1; TRBD1 matches 7 bases. Germline V gene data show CDR1 as SQVTM and CDR2 as ANQGSEA. The CDR3 sequence is 13 residues long. The ends lost 4 bases at V and 10 bases at J; junction bases unmatched: 10. The CDR3 reads CSVVQGIQPEQFF. In nucleotides, the CDR3 is TGCAGCGTTGTACAGGGGATCCAGCCCGAGCAGTTCTTC.

The chain is built from TRBV10-1 and TRBJ2-2; D is uncertain. The length of the CDR3 is 14 residues. Germline CDR1 WNHNN, CDR2 SYGVQD (reference sequence). The germline V and J ends were trimmed by 2 bases and 5 bases, with 9 bases remaining between them. The CDR3 loop is CASSETSETGELFF. CDR3 nucleotides: TGCGCCAGCAGTGAGACGTCGGAGACCGGGGAGCTGTTTTTT.

V usage is TRBV27 and J usage is TRBJ2-1; 11 bases agree with TRBD2. The CDR3 has 18 residues. The V gene end was trimmed by 2 bases and the J gene end by 9 bases; junction bases not matched to a gene: 15. CDR1 and CDR2 from the germline V gene are MNHEY and SMNVEV (reference sequence). Here the CDR3 reads CASSLLGASGRRSGEQFF. DNA for the CDR3: TGTGCCAGCAGTTTACTCGGAGCTAGCGGGAGGCGTAGTGGTGAGCAGTTCTTC.

The rearrangement uses TRBV12-5 and TRBJ2-3; 8 nucleotides match TRBD2. The CDR3 has 15 residues. V shed 3 bases and J 3 bases; nucleotides not matched to a gene: 5. Germline values: CDR1 LGHNT, CDR2 FRNRAP. CDR3 bases: TGTGCTAGTGGTTTAGCGGGAGAGGGGACAGATACGCAGTATTTT. Its translation: CASGLAGEGTDTQYF.

The J gene is TRBJ2-1, the V gene TRBV6-5, with a possible D match to TRBD2 (5 bases). V lost 2 bases and J 11 bases, leaving 10 bases between the germline ends. The CDR3 length is 12 residues. From germline, CDR1 is MNHEY and CDR2 SVGAGI. CDR3 residues: CASSYAEGQQFF. The CDR3 bases are TGTGCCAGCAGTTACGCCGAGGGTCAGCAGTTCTTC.

This clone was seen a few times. The chain employs TRBV7-6 and TRBJ2-3; TRBD2 agrees at 9 bases. The CDR3 is 16 amino acids. Germline trimming cut 0 bases from V and 4 bases from J; bases unmatched to any gene: 5. Germline assignment: CDR1 SGHVS and CDR2 FNYEAQ. CDR3 sequence (DNA): TGTGCCAGCAGCTTAGCTGGCGGGAGGGCCCCAGATACGCAGTATTTT. Its translation is CASSLAGGRAPDTQYF.

This chain connects TRBV11-1 to TRBJ2-7, with a tentative D call TRBD2 (5 bases). The germline gives CDR1 SGHAT, CDR2 FQDESV (reference sequence). The V and J ends lost 4 bases and 2 bases respectively, with 12 bases between them. This CDR3 is 14 amino acids long. The CDR3 loop reads CASSSSDGTYEQYF. The CDR3, as DNA: TGTGCCAGCAGCTCATCTGACGGGACCTACGAGCAGTACTTC.

This sequence joins TRBV30 and TRBJ2-3, with 9 bases fitting TRBD2. This CDR3 comprises 15 residues. V shed 2 bases and J 2 bases; nucleotides not matched to a gene: 5. Germline values: CDR1 GTSNPN, CDR2 SVGIG (reference sequence). The CDR3: CAWSLLAGSTDTQYF. The CDR3 region has the DNA TGTGCCTGGAGTCTCCTAGCGGGATCCACAGATACGCAGTATTTT.

The chain carries TRBV11-3 and TRBJ2-7; 9 nucleotides agree with TRBD2. The V gene's germline CDR1 is SGHNT and CDR2 YENEEA. There are 14 residues in the CDR3. V lost 6 bases and J lost 4; bases outside the gene matches: 7. The chain's CDR3 is CASRIAGAGYEQYF. As DNA, the CDR3 is TGTGCCAGCAGAATAGCGGGAGCGGGTTACGAGCAGTACTTC. The variable domain in full, with the rest retrieved from reference TRBV11-3 and TRBJ2-7, is EAGVVQSPRYKIIEKKQPVAFWCNPISGHNTLYWYLQNLGQGPELLIRYENEEAVDDSQLPKDRFSAERLKGVDSTLKIQPAELGDSAVYLCASRIAGAGYEQYFGPGTRLTVT.

The chain has TRBV12-3 or TRBV12-4 and TRBJ1-3, with D hard to call. Trimming took off 4 bases at V and 5 bases at J, with 6 bases between the two ends. The CDR3 totals 12 residues. CDR3 DNA sequence: TGTGCCAGCAGTTCCGGTCGAAACACCATATATTTT. This sequence encodes CASSSGRNTIYF.

The chain recombines TRBV7-2 with TRBJ2-7; 9 nucleotides match TRBD1. The CDR3 length is 16 residues. Germline V gene data show CDR1 as SGHTA and CDR2 as FQGNSA. After removal of 4 bases from V and 4 bases from J, the junction contained 11 bases not matched to a gene. The CDR3 protein is CASSSPGQGSIYEQYF. Written as DNA, the CDR3 is TGTGCCAGCAGCTCTCCGGGACAGGGATCGATTTACGAGCAGTACTTC.

The gene calls are TRBV30 and TRBJ2-1; 9 bases are a match to TRBD1. The germline gives CDR1 GTSNPN, CDR2 SVGIG (reference sequence). The trim removed 3 bases at V and 3 bases at J, leaving 0 bases unmatched. The CDR3 is 13 amino acids. This CDR3 reads CAWRDRGYNEQFF. CDR3 sequence (DNA): TGTGCCTGGAGGGACAGGGGCTACAATGAGCAGTTCTTC.

J is TRBJ1-6 and V is TRBV28; tentatively, D is TRBD1 (6 bases). V was cut by 2 bases and J by 9 bases, with 11 bases left in between. The CDR3 sequence is 14 residues long. Germline V gives CDR1 MDHEN, CDR2 SYDVKM. The CDR3 nucleotides are TGTGCCAGCAGTTTAACAGGGTTAGGTTCACCCCTCCACTTT. Its protein is CASSLTGLGSPLHF.

The rearrangement links TRBV7-8 to TRBJ2-7, with 8 nucleotides matching TRBD1. CDR3 size: 16 residues. J was trimmed by 3 bases and V by 5 bases; bases with no gene match: 12. Germline CDR1 and CDR2: SGHVS and FQNEAQ. The CDR3 nucleotides read TGTGCCAGCAGCGCCCGCGCCGGACAGGGCGACTACGAGCAGTACTTC. This translates into CASSARAGQGDYEQYF.

The chain is built from TRBV4-1 and TRBJ2-2; the D is unclear. Germline assignment: CDR1 MGHRA and CDR2 YSYEKL. The CDR3 has 18 amino acids. Between the trimmed V and J ends, which lost 3 bases and 0 bases, there was a span of 17 bases. The CDR3 DNA sequence: TGCGCCAGCAGCCAGTACGCGTCGGGTGTCGCGAACACCGGGGAGCTGTTTTTT. Translating gives CASSQYASGVANTGELFF.